This T cell receptor beta chain came from a study of Ad26.COV2.S vaccination and SARS-CoV-2 variants. TCRdb's copy holds only in-frame clones and misses some; the assay was immunoSEQ multiplex PCR. The sample carries around 240,000 clones, approximately 88% recorded once. The treatment is: about 20 received Ad26.COV2.S at low or high dose, single or two shots; 5 received placebo; per-sample allocation not given. Samples came from day 63 after the first vaccine or placebo injection. Whole-study results and caveats: After vaccination, substantial breadth of spike-specific CD8+ and CD4+ responses was reported.

In the case of this clone: The antigen remains unidentified.

The sequences come from peripheral blood, collected in a trial of Ad26.COV2.S vaccine versus placebo. The receptor was derived from a person between 18 and 65 years old who received the Ad26.COV2.S COVID-19 vaccine or a placebo.

Written as DNA, the CDR3 is TGCAGTGCCTCGCCAGGGAGTGGCTACACCTTC. This encodes CSASPGSGYTF. V is TRBV20-1 and J is TRBJ1-2; tentative D call: TRBD1 (5 bases). Germline CDR1 is DFQATT and CDR2 is SNEGSKA (reference sequence). The V end was cut by 6 bases, the J end by 7 bases, with 12 bases between. This CDR3 spans 11 amino acids.